The subject of this entry is one T cell receptor beta chain. Its antigen is undetermined. Of the isolated RNA, all was reverse transcribed, and so the sequenced material was expressed TCRB transcripts. TCRdb keeps only in-frame clones here, not all; method: immunoSEQ multiplex PCR. The sample holds 200,000 to 300,000 clones; 11% are singletons and the top ten take around 0.015%. The data derive from a study of beta chain features in type 1 diabetes. V lost 5 bases to trimming and J lost 9 bases; unmatched junction nucleotides: 15. Germline CDR1 reads SGHTA; CDR2 reads FQGNSA. The CDR3 is made up of 15 amino acids. Study conclusions and caveats: A moderate, significant TCRB CDR3 shortening appeared in type 1 diabetes across four CD4+ subsets. Reduced insertions and increased deletions marked VDJ junctions in type 1 diabetes patients.

Sequenced material: naive CD4+ T cells from blood. This TCR was recovered from a man aged 30-40 years with type 1 diabetes. This rearrangement joins TRBV7-2 to TRBJ2-7; 8 positions match TRBD2. The CDR3, as DNA: TGTGCCAGCAGCCCGGGGGGGACTAGAGGCTATGCGCAGTACTTC. Protein product: CASSPGGTRGYAQYF.